This T cell receptor beta chain was identified during a study of cytomegalovirus exposure and HLA in healthy donors (TCRdb year 2017). In the study overall: An earlier analysis of fewer than 750 of the donors reported under 300 Gb of sequence data and 95 million to 130 million unique TCR beta sequences obtained from 150 million to 200 million T cells. Rather than drawing on any new phenotypic data, the later analysis identified candidate immune exposures from TCR beta sequences and the way those sequences occurred across donors. To predict cytomegalovirus infection status, the study brought together high-throughput TCR immunosequencing, statistical association of individual TCRs with disease status, and machine learning. Among 300 to 500 genotyped donors of the cohort, an average of approximately 240,000 unique TCR beta nucleotide sequences was sequenced per donor, of which about 19% were non-productive. HLA typing covered class I and class II loci at four-digit resolution. Besides the first cohort of 666 subjects, a separate validation cohort made up of 120 different subjects was used. The study aimed to test whether signatures of past pathogen exposure could be identified by cataloging public T cell receptors. Using immunosequencing, the study profiled T cell repertoires from about 610 subjects and related those repertoires to cytomegalovirus serostatus. Typing coverage varied by locus: about 620-640 donors for A, B, C, DRB1 and DQB1; approximately 500 for DQA1; more than 600 for DPA1; around 450 for DPB1. To decide whether each TCR beta V gene segment behaved as functional or pseudogenic, an earlier analysis of some 570 of the donors relied on high-throughput TCR beta sequencing. Every discovery cohort repertoire had been produced on one sequencing platform. Among the roughly 390 genotyped donors, approximately 76% belonged to the genetic ancestry cluster associated with self-reported Caucasian donors. In a later analysis, previously published TCR beta repertoires from several hundred donors were re-analyzed and high-resolution HLA genotyping was added so that TCR occurrence patterns could be studied. An early release covering over 500 HLA-typed donors comprised approximately 290 gigabases of sequencing data and around 85 million unique TCR sequences. Alongside the repertoire data, information on donor age, sex, ethnicity and CMV serostatus was compiled. Roughly 5 DR-DQ haplotypes were handled as single units for association and clustering because linkage in the cohort was strong. A later genetic analysis took genome-wide SNP genotypes for about 65% of the 666 donors and used that subset as a discovery cohort. Here is what the overall study found, with its caveats: Because counts were too low, more than 15 rarely observed V segments, including chromosome 9 orphons, were left out of the earlier analysis of 587 of the donors. A later analysis associated about 17,000 TCR beta sequences with specific HLA alleles at a false discovery rate of 0.05. Assigning TCR associations to individual alleles was difficult when HLA alleles, especially DR and DQ, strongly co-occurred. Because some donors lacked HLA typing at each locus, the association tests relied only on the typed subset. Only TCR beta chains were sequenced in this cohort, and the absence of alpha or paired-chain data limited detectable features. The authors suggested that the approach could potentially be generalized to other disease states and immunological phenotypes. In an earlier analysis of some 540 of the donors, most TCR beta V segments appeared in productive rearrangements about 87% or about 30% of the time, broadly matching IMGT annotations. Compared with the approximately 700-donor mean, donors in an Asian-associated ancestry cluster had fewer N-insertions in productive TCRs, according to a later genetic analysis. According to a later analysis, most CMV-associated TCR beta chains appeared to be HLA-restricted, and the HLA associations seemed to be driven largely by CMV exposure. Several of the top co-occurrence clusters appeared to be linked to parvovirus B19, influenza, CMV and Epstein-Barr virus, according to a later analysis. In a later analysis, the rate of TCR association differed among HLA loci, with DRB1 alleles having the most associated TCRs and HLA-C alleles having the fewest. The 87-base-pair reads could not distinguish some IMGT-functional V segments, including TRBV6-2 and TRBV6-3, so those segments were excluded. A total of roughly 160 TCR beta chains were listed by the study as associated with cytomegalovirus. In a later analysis, HLA-associated TCR beta chains were found to be more clonally expanded and to have lower generation probabilities than equally common non-associated chains. In a later genetic analysis, a missense DCLRE1C variant was associated with V-gene and J-gene trimming of TCR beta chains, and the association was replicated in an independent cohort. The classifier was reported to diagnose cytomegalovirus status with high specificity and sensitivity in both the original and validation cohorts. CMV serostatus was the only immune exposure information available for the cohort. The sequencing pipeline was judged likely to have produced a cluster of highly shared sequence variants as a technical artifact. Linkage disequilibrium might explain the correlated functional status among segregating V segments, but an unknown experimental factor could not be ruled out. In vitro tests confirmed that a few of the cytomegalovirus-associated TCR beta chains recognize cytomegalovirus antigens. A further reported finding was that TCR beta sequences accurately predicted the HLA-A and HLA-B alleles for most subjects in the first cohort. Sequencing depth was assumed to be roughly uniform across donors in the presence/absence analyses, though that assumption may not hold. Most TCR sequences were seen in very few donors, while some public TCRs were found in many individuals.

In regard to this clone: Its binding antigen is unknown. The sample holds no much larger clone one base away, and base qualities are not on file.

Germline trimming: 4 bases from V, 1 base from J; junction bases outside gene matches: 6. CDR1 and CDR2 are read off the germline V gene as LGHNA and YSLEER. There are 16 amino acids in the CDR3, from cysteine to phenylalanine inclusive. Of all the DNA, just the CDR3 is kept, 48 bases in frame from base 1. Libraries were constructed by the immunoSEQ multiplex PCR assay. The multiplex PCR relied on a mix of 60 forward primers for TCR Vbeta segments and 13 reverse primers for TCR Jbeta segments. The CDR3 region of rearranged TCR beta genes was amplified from genomic DNA by a multiplex PCR assay. On the Illumina HiSeq System, the amplified TCR beta libraries were sequenced as 87-base-pair reads. The authors processed their data as follows. Across the 640 or so repertoires, a later analysis counted about 81 million unique TCR beta chains, approximately 12 million of which were shared by at least two donors. Raw reads were error-corrected and collapsed into unique sequences with a nearest-neighbor algorithm that merged closely related sequences to remove PCR and sequencing errors. CDR3 sequences were aligned to IMGT reference sequences to assign V, D and J gene segments. For a sequence to be retained, a match of at least six nucleotides to both a V gene segment and a J gene segment was required. A rearrangement counted as productive if the CDR3 had no stop codons and remained in frame with V and J, and every other rearrangement counted as non-productive. CDR3 was defined by IMGT convention, running from the second conserved V-encoded cysteine to the conserved J-encoded phenylalanine. The earlier analysis of about 570 of the donors excluded any sequence lacking an unambiguous match to a single V gene segment. In an earlier analysis of a few hundred of the donors, V segments were called functional above 56.7% productive rearrangements and were called segregating when the between-donor standard deviation exceeded 5%. To diagnose cytomegalovirus status from the catalog of TCR beta chain sequences, a statistical classification framework was built. V and J gene assignment, in a later analysis, came from comparing TCR nucleotide sequences with IMGT/GENE-DB human TR gene sequences. The TCRdist pipeline was used in a later analysis to assign CDR3 sequences and most-parsimonious VDJ recombination scenarios. A later analysis defined each TCR beta chain by its CDR3 amino acid sequence plus V-gene family, and excluded reads lacking a unique V-gene family. As a way to deal with suspected cross-contamination and a sequencing artifact, a later analysis dropped approximately 570 nucleotide sequences that were highly shared and had low generation probability. In a later analysis, a clonal expansion index for each public chain was calculated from normalized within-repertoire ranks of inferred template counts. Generation probabilities in a later analysis came from a VDJ recombination model fitted to out-of-frame rearrangements, and those results were checked against IGoR. Hypergeometric tests were used in a later analysis to score TCR-TCR, TCR-HLA and TCR-CMV co-occurrence, with a repertoire-size bias correction applied to the TCR pairs. A later analysis estimated false discovery rates by permuting HLA or CMV assignments 20 times. In a later analysis, co-occurring TCRs were grouped using DBSCAN, and TCRdist sequence similarity was added for clustering within HLA-allele-positive subsets. Repertoires with fewer than 30,000 or more than 120,000 public chains, plus five repertoires with anomalous nucleotide sharing, were excluded from co-occurrence clustering. Drawn from immuneACCESS, this table holds only the in-frame rearrangements with V and J called that TCRdb kept. Clones are partly lost; checked studies trace under half to an unresolved V gene and leave the rest unexplained. V and J calls and clone size are those listed in that table; D and trimming were worked out from the DNA. In this sample the table shows roughly 180,000 clones, around 74% of which occur a single time. In total, the top ten clones hold 1.5% of the sample.

The cohort consisted of 600 to 750 healthy bone marrow donors. All cohort members were sampled while nominally healthy, although unrecorded immune exposures were likely present. The donor tested CMV seropositive, placing the donor among the 290 or so seropositive members of the cohort. A peripheral blood sample was collected from each donor, and TCR beta sequencing was performed on peripheral blood mononuclear cells. Genomic DNA extraction from the blood cell samples was performed with the Qiagen DNeasy Blood Extraction Kit. The receptor chain draws on TRBV4-3 and TRBJ2-5, with 10 bases in between that match TRBD2. Material for sequencing was PBMCs. The TCR originated in a girl between 5 and 17 years old in good health and CMV-seropositive. CDR3 region: CASSRSGGAAQETQYF. The bases are TGCGCCAGCAGCCGCAGCGGGGGGGCCGCCCAAGAGACCCAGTACTTC.